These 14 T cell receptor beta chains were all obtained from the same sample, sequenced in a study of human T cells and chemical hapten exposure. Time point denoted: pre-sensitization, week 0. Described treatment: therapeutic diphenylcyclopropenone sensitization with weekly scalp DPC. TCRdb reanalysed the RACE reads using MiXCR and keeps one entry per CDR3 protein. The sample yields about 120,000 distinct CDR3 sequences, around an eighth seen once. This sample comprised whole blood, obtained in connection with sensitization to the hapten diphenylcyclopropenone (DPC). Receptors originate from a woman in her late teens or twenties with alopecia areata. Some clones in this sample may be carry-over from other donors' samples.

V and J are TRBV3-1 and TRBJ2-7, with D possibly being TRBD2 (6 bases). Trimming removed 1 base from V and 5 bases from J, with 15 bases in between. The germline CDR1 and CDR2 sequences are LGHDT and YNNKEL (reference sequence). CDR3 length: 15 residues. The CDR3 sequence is CASSQAPGTGDEQYF. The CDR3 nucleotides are TGTGCCAGCAGCCAAGCCCCGGGGACGGGAGACGAGCAGTACTTC.

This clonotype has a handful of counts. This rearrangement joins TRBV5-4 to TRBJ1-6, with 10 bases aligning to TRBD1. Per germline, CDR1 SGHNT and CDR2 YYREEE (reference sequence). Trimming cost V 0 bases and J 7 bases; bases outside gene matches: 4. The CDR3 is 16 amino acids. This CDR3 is CASSLERTGGNSPLHF. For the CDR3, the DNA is TGTGCCAGCAGCTTGGAAAGGACAGGGGGAAATTCACCCCTCCACTTT.

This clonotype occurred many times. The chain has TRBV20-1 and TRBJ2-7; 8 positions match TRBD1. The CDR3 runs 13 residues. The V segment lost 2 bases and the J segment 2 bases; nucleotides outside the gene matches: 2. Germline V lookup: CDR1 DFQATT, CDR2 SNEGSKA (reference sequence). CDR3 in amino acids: CSARLQGAYEQYF. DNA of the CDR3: TGCAGTGCTAGATTACAGGGGGCCTACGAGCAGTACTTC.

CDR3 in amino acids: CASSQDGTGSVYGYTF. In DNA form, the CDR3 reads TGCGCCAGCAGCCAAGACGGGACAGGGTCTGTCTATGGCTACACCTTC. The chain carries TRBV4-3 and TRBJ1-2; TRBD1 agrees at 9 bases. After removal of 0 bases from V and 4 bases from J, the junction contained 6 bases not matched to a gene. This CDR3 has 16 amino acids. The germline V gene encodes CDR1 LGHNA and CDR2 YSLEER.

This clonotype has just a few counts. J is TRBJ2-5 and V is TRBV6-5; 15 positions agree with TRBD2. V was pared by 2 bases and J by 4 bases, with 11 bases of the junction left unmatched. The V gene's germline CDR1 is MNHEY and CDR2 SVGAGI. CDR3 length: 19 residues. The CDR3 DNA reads TGTGCCAGCAGTTACGCCGGGACTAGCGGGGGGCCCAAGCGAGAGACCCAGTACTTC. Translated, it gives CASSYAGTSGGPKRETQYF.

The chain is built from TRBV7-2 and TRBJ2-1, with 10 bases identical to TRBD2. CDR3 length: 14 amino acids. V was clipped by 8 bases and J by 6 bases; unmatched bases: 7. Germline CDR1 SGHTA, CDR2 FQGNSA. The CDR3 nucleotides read TGTGCCAGCTCCAGGACTAGCGGCCTCAATGAGCAGTTCTTC. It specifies CASSRTSGLNEQFF.

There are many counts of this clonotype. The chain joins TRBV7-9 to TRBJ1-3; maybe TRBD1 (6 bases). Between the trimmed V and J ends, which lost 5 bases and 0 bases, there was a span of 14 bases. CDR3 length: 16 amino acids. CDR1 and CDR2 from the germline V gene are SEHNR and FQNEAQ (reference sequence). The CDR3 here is CASSPGTFSSGNTIYF. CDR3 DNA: TGTGCCAGCAGCCCCGGGACATTCAGCTCTGGAAACACCATATATTTT. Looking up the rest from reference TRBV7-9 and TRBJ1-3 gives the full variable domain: DTGVSQNPRHKITKRGQNVTFRCDPISEHNRLYWYRQTLGQGPEFLTYFQNEAQLEKSRLLSDRFSAERPKGSFSTLEIQRTEQGDSAMYLCASSPGTFSSGNTIYFGEGSWLTVV.

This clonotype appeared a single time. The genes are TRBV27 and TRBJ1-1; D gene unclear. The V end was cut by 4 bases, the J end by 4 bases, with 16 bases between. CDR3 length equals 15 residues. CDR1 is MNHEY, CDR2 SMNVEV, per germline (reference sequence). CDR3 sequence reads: CASSSSGWKSTEAFF. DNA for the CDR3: TGTGCCAGCAGTTCTTCCGGGTGGAAGAGCACTGAAGCTTTCTTT.

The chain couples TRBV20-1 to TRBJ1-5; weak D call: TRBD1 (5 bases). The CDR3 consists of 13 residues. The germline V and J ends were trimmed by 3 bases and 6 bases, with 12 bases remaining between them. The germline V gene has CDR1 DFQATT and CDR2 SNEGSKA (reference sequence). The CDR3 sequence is CSASPPGIQPQHF. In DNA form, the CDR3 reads TGCAGTGCTAGTCCCCCAGGGATTCAGCCCCAGCATTTT.

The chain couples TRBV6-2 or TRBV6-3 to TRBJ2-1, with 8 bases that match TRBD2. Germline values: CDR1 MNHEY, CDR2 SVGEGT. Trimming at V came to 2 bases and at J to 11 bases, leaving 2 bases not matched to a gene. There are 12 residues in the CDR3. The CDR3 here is CASSYERGQQFF. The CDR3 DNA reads TGTGCCAGCAGTTACGAGCGGGGGCAGCAGTTCTTC.

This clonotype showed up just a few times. The CDR3 sequence: CASSYERNTEAFF. CDR3 nucleotide sequence: TGTGCCAGCAGTTACGAGAGGAACACTGAAGCTTTCTTT. The chain employs TRBV6-5 and TRBJ1-1; no reliable D call. V was trimmed by 2 bases and J by 1 base, leaving 5 bases between them. The CDR3 runs 13 residues. Per the germline V gene, CDR1 is MNHEY and CDR2 is SVGAGI.

The CDR3 region is CSAKLAGGRNIQYF. Written as DNA, the CDR3 is TGCAGTGCAAAACTAGCGGGGGGGCGAAACATTCAGTACTTC. The rearrangement joins TRBV20-1 to TRBJ2-4; 13 bases are shared with TRBD2. The CDR3 has 14 amino acids. In germline, CDR1 is DFQATT, CDR2 SNEGSKA (reference sequence). Losses at the gene ends were 6 bases for V and 6 bases for J; bases not matched to a gene: 5.

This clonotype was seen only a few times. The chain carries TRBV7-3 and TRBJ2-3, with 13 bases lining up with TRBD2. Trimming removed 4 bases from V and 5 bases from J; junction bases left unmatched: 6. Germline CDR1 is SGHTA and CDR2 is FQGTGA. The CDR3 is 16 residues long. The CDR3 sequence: CASSYTSGGAIDTQYF. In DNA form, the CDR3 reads TGTGCCAGCAGCTACACTAGCGGGGGGGCCATAGATACGCAGTATTTT.

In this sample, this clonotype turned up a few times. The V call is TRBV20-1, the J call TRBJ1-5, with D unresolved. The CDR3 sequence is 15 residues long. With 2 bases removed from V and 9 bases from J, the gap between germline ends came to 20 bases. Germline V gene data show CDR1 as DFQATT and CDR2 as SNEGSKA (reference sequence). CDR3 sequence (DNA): TGCAGTGCTAGACCCTTCGGGGAGGCCCCAGGGCCCCAGCATTTT. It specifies CSARPFGEAPGPQHF.